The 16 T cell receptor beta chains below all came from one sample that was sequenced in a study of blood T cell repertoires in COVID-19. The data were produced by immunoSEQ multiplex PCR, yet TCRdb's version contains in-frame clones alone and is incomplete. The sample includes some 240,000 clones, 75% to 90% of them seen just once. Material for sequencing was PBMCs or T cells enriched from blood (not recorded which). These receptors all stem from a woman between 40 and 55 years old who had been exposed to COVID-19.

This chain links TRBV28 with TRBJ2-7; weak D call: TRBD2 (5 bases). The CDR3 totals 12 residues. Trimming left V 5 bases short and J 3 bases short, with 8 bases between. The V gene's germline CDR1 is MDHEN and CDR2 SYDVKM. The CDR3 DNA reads TGTGCCAGCAGTCACGGGGTCTACGAGCAGTACGTC. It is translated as CASSHGVYEQYV.

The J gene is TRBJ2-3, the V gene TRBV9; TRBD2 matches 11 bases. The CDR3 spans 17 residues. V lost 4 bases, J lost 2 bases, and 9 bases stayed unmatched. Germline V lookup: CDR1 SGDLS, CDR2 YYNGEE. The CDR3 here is CASSRETGLADTDTQYF. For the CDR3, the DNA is TGTGCCAGCAGCCGAGAAACGGGACTAGCGGACACAGATACGCAGTATTTT.

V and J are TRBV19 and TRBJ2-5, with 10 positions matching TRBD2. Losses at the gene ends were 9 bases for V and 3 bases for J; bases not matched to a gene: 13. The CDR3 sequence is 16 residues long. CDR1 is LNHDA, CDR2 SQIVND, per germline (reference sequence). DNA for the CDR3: TGTGCCAGCCGGCCCCAAGCGGGGGGGCCGGAAGAGACCCAGTACTTC. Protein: CASRPQAGGPEETQYF.

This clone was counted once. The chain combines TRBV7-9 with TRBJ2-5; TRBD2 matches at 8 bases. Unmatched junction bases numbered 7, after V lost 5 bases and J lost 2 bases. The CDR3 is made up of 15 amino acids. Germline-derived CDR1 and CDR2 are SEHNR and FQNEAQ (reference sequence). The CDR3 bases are TGTGCCAGCAGCCGACCACTAGCGGATCAAGAGACCCAGTACTTC. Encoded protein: CASSRPLADQETQYF.

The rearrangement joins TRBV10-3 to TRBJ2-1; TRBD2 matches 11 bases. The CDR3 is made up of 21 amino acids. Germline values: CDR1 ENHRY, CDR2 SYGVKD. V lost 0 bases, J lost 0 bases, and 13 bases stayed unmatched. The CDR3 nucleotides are TGTGCCATCAGTGAGTCGAGCTCTAGCGGGAGGCGTCAAAGCTCCTACAATGAGCAGTTCTTC. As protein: CAISESSSSGRRQSSYNEQFF.

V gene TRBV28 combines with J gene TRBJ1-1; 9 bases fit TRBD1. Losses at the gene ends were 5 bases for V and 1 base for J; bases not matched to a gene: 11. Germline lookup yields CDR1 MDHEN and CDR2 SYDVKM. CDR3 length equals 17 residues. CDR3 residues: CASSLIYRDRANTEAFF. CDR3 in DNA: TGTGCCAGCAGTCTCATTTACCGGGACAGGGCGAACACTGAAGCTTTCTTT.

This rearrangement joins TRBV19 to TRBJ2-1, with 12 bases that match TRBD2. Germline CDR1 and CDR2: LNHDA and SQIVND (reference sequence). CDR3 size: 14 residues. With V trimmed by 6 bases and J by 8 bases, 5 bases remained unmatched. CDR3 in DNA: TGTGCCAGTAGCGGACTAGCGGGATCGGATGAGCAGTTCTTC. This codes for CASSGLAGSDEQFF.

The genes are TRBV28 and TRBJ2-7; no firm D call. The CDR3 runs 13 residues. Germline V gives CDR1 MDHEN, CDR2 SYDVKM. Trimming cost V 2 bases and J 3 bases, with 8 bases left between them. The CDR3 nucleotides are TGTGCCAGCAGTTTAAACAGACACTACGAGCAGTACTTC. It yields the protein CASSLNRHYEQYF.

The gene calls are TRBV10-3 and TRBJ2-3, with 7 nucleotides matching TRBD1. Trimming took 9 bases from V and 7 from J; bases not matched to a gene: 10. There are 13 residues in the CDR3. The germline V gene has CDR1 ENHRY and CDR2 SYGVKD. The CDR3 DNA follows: TGTGCCATTCGCGGTGAGGGGGCGTATACGCAGTATTTT. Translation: CAIRGEGAYTQYF.

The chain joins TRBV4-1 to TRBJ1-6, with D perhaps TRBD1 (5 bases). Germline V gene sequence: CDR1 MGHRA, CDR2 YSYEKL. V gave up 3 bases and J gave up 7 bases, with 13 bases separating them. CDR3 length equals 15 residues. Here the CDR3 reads CASSHPRGRNSPLHF. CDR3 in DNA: TGCGCCAGCAGCCACCCACGGGGGAGAAATTCACCCCTCCACTTT.

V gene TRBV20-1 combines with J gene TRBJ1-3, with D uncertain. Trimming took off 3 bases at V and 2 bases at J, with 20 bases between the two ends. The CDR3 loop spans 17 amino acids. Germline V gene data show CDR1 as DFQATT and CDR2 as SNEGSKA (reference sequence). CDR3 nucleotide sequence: TGCAGTGCTAGTTCATTGTCTGGCGCGGGAGCTGGAAACACCATATATTTT. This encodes CSASSLSGAGAGNTIYF.

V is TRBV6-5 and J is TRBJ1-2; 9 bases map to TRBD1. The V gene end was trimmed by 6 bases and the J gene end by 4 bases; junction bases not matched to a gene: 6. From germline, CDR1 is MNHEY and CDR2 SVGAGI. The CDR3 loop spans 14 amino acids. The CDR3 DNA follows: TGTGCCAGCAGAACAGGGGGCCGCCTCTATGGCTACACCTTC. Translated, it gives CASRTGGRLYGYTF.

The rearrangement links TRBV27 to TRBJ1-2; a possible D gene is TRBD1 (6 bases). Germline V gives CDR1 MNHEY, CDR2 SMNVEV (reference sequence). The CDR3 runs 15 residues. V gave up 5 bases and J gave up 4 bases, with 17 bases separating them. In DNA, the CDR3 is TGTGCCAGCAGTCCTCAGGGGATTCCCCTCTATGGCTACACCTTC. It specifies CASSPQGIPLYGYTF.

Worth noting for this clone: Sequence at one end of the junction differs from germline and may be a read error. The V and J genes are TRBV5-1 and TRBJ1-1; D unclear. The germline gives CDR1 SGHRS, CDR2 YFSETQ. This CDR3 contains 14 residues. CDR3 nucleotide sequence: TGTGCCAGCAGCCAGAAGAGGAATCCTACTGAAGCTTTCTTT. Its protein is CASSQKRNPTEAFF.

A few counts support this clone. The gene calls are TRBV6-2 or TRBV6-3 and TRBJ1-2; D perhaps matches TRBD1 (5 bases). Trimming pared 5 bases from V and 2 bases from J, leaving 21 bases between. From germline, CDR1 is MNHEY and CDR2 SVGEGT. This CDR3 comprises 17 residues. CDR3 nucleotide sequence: TGTGCCAGCAGTAGACGACAGACCCTAAACGTCAACTATGGCTACACCTTC. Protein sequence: CASSRRQTLNVNYGYTF.

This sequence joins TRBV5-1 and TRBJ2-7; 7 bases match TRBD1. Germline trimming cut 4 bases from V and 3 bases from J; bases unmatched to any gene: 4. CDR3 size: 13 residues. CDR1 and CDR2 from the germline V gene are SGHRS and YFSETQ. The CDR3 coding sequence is TGCGCCAGCAGCCCGCGGACAGGCTACGAGCAGTACTTC. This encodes CASSPRTGYEQYF.